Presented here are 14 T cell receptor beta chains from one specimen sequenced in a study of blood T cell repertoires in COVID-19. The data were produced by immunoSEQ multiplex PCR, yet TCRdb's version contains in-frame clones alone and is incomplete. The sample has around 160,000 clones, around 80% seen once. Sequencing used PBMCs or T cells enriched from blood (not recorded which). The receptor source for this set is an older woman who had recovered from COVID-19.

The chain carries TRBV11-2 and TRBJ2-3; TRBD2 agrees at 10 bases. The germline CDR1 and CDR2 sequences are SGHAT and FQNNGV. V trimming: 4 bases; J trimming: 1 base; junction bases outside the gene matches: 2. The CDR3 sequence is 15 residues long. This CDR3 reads CASSSLAGGTDTQYF. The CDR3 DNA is TGTGCCAGCAGCTCCCTAGCGGGAGGCACAGATACGCAGTATTTT.

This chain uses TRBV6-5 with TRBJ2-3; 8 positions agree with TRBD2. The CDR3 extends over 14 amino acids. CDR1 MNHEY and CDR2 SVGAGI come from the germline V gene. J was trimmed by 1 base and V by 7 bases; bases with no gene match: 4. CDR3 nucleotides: TGTGCCAGCACCGGGAGGGATGGCACAGATACGCAGTATTTT. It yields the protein CASTGRDGTDTQYF.

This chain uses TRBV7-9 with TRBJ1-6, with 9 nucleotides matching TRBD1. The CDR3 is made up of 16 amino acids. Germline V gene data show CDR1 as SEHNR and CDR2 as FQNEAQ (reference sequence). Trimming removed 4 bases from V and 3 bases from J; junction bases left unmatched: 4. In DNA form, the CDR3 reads TGTGCCAGCAGCTACGACAGGGGGTTCTATAATTCACCCCTCCACTTT. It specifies CASSYDRGFYNSPLHF.

CDR3 coding DNA: TGCAGCGTTGATCCAGGTTACAATGAGCAGTTCTTC. Its translation: CSVDPGYNEQFF. V is TRBV29-1 and J is TRBJ2-1; D gene uncertain. This CDR3 region has 12 residues. The V and J ends lost 3 bases and 4 bases respectively, with 7 bases between them. Germline lookup yields CDR1 SQVTM and CDR2 ANQGSEA.

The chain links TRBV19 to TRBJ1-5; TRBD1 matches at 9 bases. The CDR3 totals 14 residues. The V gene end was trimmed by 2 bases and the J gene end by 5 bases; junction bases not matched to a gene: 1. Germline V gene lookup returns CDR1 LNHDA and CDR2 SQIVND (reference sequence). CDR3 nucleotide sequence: TGTGCCAGTAGTATAAGGACAGGGGATCAGCCCCAGCATTTT. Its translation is CASSIRTGDQPQHF.

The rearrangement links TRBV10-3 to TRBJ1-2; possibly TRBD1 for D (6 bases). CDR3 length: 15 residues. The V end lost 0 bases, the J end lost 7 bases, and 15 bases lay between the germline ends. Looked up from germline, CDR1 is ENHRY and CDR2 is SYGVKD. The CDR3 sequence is CAISESNLRGPGYTF. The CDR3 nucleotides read TGTGCCATCAGTGAGTCCAACCTCAGGGGCCCTGGCTACACCTTC.

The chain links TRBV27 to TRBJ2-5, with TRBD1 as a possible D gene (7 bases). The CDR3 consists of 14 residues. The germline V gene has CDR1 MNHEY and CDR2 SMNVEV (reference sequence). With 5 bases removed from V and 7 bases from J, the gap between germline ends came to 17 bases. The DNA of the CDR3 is TGTGCCAGCAGTCCCAATGGTCAGGGGGGGACCCAGTACTTC. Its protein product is CASSPNGQGGTQYF.

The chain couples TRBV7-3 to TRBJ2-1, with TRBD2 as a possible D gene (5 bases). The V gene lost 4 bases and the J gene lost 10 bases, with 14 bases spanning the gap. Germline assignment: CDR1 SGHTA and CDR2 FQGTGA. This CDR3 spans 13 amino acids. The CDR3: CASSYVSGIEQFF. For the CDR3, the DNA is TGTGCCAGCAGCTACGTGTCGGGGATCGAGCAGTTCTTC.

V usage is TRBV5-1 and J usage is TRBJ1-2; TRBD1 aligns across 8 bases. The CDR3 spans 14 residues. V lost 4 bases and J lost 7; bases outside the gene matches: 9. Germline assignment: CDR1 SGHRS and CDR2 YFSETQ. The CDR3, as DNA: TGCGCCAGCAGCCCAACGCAGGGGGCAGGTGGCTACACCTTC. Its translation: CASSPTQGAGGYTF.

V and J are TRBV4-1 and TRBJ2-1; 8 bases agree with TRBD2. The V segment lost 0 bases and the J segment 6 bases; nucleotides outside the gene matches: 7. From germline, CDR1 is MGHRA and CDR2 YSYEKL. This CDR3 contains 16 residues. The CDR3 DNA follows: TGCGCCAGCAGCCAAGAAGCAGCGGGAGCCTTCAATGAGCAGTTCTTC. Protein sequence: CASSQEAAGAFNEQFF.

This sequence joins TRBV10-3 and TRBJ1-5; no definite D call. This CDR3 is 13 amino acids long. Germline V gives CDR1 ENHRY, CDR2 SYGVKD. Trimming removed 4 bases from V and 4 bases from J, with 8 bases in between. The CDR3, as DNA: TGTGCCATCAGTGGAGGTGCAAATCAGCCCCAGCATTTT. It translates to CAISGGANQPQHF.

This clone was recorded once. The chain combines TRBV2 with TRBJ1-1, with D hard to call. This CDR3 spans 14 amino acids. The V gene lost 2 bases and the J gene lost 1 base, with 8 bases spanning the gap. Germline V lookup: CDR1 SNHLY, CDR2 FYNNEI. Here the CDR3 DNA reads TGTGCCAGCAGTGAATGGGCAAGGAACACTGAAGCTTTCTTT. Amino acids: CASSEWARNTEAFF. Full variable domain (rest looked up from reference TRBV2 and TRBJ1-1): EPEVTQTPSHQVTQMGQEVILRCVPISNHLYFYWYRQILGQKVEFLVSFYNNEISEKSEIFDDQFSVERPDGSNFTLKIRSTKLEDSAMYFCASSEWARNTEAFFGQGTRLTVV.

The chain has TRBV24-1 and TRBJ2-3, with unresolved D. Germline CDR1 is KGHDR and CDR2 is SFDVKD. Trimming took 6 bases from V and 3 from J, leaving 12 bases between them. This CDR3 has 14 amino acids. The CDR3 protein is CATSKGVQTDTQYF. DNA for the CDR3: TGTGCCACCAGTAAAGGAGTTCAGACAGATACGCAGTATTTT.

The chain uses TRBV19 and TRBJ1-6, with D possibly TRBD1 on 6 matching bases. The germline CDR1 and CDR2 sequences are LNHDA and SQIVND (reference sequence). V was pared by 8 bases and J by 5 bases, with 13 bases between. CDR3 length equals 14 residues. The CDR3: CASRQGLHNSPLHF. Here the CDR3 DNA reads TGTGCCAGTCGCCAGGGGTTGCATAATTCACCCCTCCACTTT.